The 3 T cell receptor beta chains reported below all come from one sample, sequenced in a study of cytomegalovirus exposure and HLA in healthy donors. The primer mix had 60 Vbeta and 13 Jbeta primers. Clones were read by immunoSEQ multiplex PCR, and TCRdb kept only the in-frame ones, dropping some. Here the sample spans under 200,000 clones, 77% being singletons. Sequenced input: PBMCs. All receptors come from a male donor in good health and CMV-seropositive.

This clone appeared once. This chain uses TRBV27 with TRBJ2-1; a weak D match, TRBD2 (7 bases). V shed 4 bases and J shed 8 bases, with 12 bases lying between them. The CDR3 is made up of 13 amino acids. Germline CDR1 reads MNHEY; CDR2 reads SMNVEV (reference sequence). The CDR3 sequence: CASSWGGWDEQFF. CDR3 DNA: TGTGCCAGCAGTTGGGGGGGCTGGGATGAGCAGTTCTTC.

This clone was detected a few times. This rearrangement joins TRBV6-1 to TRBJ1-1; D is unresolved. Germline CDR1 reads MNHNS; CDR2 reads SASEGT. CDR3 length: 15 residues. The V end lost 2 bases, the J end lost 4 bases, and 14 bases lay between the germline ends. CDR3 region: CASSESRSAGTEAFF. The CDR3 coding sequence is TGTGCCAGCAGTGAATCCAGGTCGGCGGGCACTGAAGCTTTCTTT.

The chain carries TRBV6-1 and TRBJ1-4, with a tentative D call TRBD1 (5 bases). This CDR3 is built from 15 residues. CDR1 and CDR2 (germline): MNHNS, SASEGT. The ends were cut back, 4 bases at V and 8 bases at J, with 17 bases in the middle. In DNA, the CDR3 is TGTGCCAGCAGTGTCAAGGCGGGGCTTCAAGAAAAACTGTTTTTT. It specifies CASSVKAGLQEKLFF.